One and the same sample provided the 32 T cell receptor beta chains below, sequenced in a study of T cell responses to AZD1222 COVID-19 vaccine. Assay: immunoSEQ multiplex PCR; the TCRdb copy retains only in-frame clones and omits some. This table has nearly 90,000 clones, just over 85% appearing once. The sample was peripheral blood, taken on day 0 of MenACWY control vaccination. These TCRs come from an adult in good health.

V and J are TRBV6-5 and TRBJ1-3; unclear D gene. The germline CDR1 and CDR2 sequences are MNHEY and SVGAGI. The CDR3 is 12 amino acids. V lost 8 bases to trimming and J lost 0 bases, with 5 bases between them. CDR3 DNA: TGTGCCAGCGATCTCTCTGGAAACACCATATATTTT. Translation gives CASDLSGNTIYF.

The chain combines TRBV3-1 (or the pseudogene TRBV3-2) with TRBJ2-7, with D possibly TRBD2 on 6 matching bases. The CDR3 runs to 14 residues. The V end lost 2 bases, the J end lost 3 bases, and 11 bases lay between the germline ends. Looked up from germline, CDR1 is LGHDT and CDR2 is YNNKEL (reference sequence). The CDR3 reads CASSQMAGFYEQYF. The DNA of the CDR3 is TGTGCCAGCAGCCAAATGGCGGGGTTCTACGAGCAGTACTTC.

The chain uses TRBV7-8 and TRBJ2-7; 7 bases line up with TRBD1. V lost 0 bases, J lost 3 bases, and 2 bases stayed unmatched. Germline V gene sequence: CDR1 SGHVS, CDR2 FQNEAQ. This CDR3 has 14 residues. The CDR3 DNA reads as TGTGCCAGCAGCTTAGCCGGGACAGTCTACGAGCAGTACTTC. Translating it yields CASSLAGTVYEQYF.

In this sample, this clone turned up once. The J gene is TRBJ1-4, the V gene TRBV4-2; TRBD1 matches at 7 bases. V shed 0 bases, J shed 3 bases, and the junction held 7 bases outside the gene matches. Germline values: CDR1 LGHNA, CDR2 YNFKEQ. CDR3 length equals 17 residues. The CDR3 here is CASSQDPTGTANEKLFF. CDR3 DNA: TGTGCCAGCAGCCAAGACCCCACGGGGACAGCTAATGAAAAACTGTTTTTT.

The chain recombines TRBV9 with TRBJ2-7; D is perhaps TRBD1 or TRBD2 (6 bases each). The germline V gene encodes CDR1 SGDLS and CDR2 YYNGEE. This CDR3 spans 15 amino acids. Deletions cut 4 bases from V and 3 bases from J, with 17 bases between. CDR3 coding DNA: TGTGCCAGCAGCCCAGAGGGGGGTAGGGTCTACGAGCAGTACTTC. Its translation: CASSPEGGRVYEQYF.

This chain connects TRBV6-5 to TRBJ1-1, with TRBD1 matching 7 bases. The CDR3 spans 13 residues. The germline V gene has CDR1 MNHEY and CDR2 SVGAGI. After removal of 6 bases from V and 5 bases from J, the junction contained 6 bases not matched to a gene. CDR3 nucleotide sequence: TGTGCCAGCAGCCCCCAACAGGGGACTGAAGCTTTCTTT. This gives the protein CASSPQQGTEAFF.

The rearrangement links TRBV7-3 to TRBJ2-2; D ambiguous. V shed 3 bases and J shed 5 bases, with 10 bases lying between them. CDR1 and CDR2 (germline): SGHTA, FQGTGA. The CDR3 spans 14 residues. DNA for the CDR3: TGTGCCAGCAGCTTTAGGGCGGAGACCGGGGAGCTGTTTTTT. Protein sequence: CASSFRAETGELFF.

V usage is TRBV4-2 and J usage is TRBJ2-5; D might be TRBD2 (5 bases). CDR3 length: 13 amino acids. V shed 5 bases and J shed 9 bases, with 16 bases lying between them. CDR1 LGHNA and CDR2 YNFKEQ come from the germline V gene. CDR3 in amino acids: CASSGGSSDPQYF. The CDR3 DNA reads as TGTGCCAGCAGCGGCGGGTCCTCAGATCCCCAGTACTTC.

The chain is built from TRBV10-3 and TRBJ2-3; TRBD1 matches at 7 bases. The germline V gene encodes CDR1 ENHRY and CDR2 SYGVKD. CDR3 length: 14 residues. The trim removed 6 bases at V and 6 bases at J, leaving 9 bases unmatched. The CDR3 loop is CAISRDRITDTQYF. For the CDR3, the DNA is TGTGCCATCAGCCGGGACAGAATCACCGATACGCAGTATTTT.

The chain combines TRBV7-3 with TRBJ1-1; tentative D call: TRBD1 (6 bases). Trimming left V 2 bases short and J 1 base short, with 8 bases between. The CDR3 contains 14 residues. Germline CDR1 and CDR2: SGHTA and FQGTGA. CDR3 sequence reads: CASSLLGGNTEAFF. As DNA, the CDR3 is TGTGCCAGCAGCTTATTAGGGGGGAACACTGAAGCTTTCTTT.

The J gene is TRBJ1-1, the V gene TRBV4-1; D possibly corresponds to TRBD1 (6 bases). The CDR3 is 14 amino acids. Trimming left V 4 bases short and J 7 bases short, with 16 bases between. The V gene's germline CDR1 is MGHRA and CDR2 YSYEKL. In DNA form, the CDR3 reads TGCGCCAGCAGCCTCCAACAGGGATCGGGTGAAGCTTTCTTT. This translates into CASSLQQGSGEAFF.

The chain employs TRBV7-9 and TRBJ2-1, with TRBD2 identical over 8 bases. Germline CDR1 is SEHNR and CDR2 is FQNEAQ (reference sequence). Losses at the gene ends were 4 bases for V and 7 bases for J; bases not matched to a gene: 6. The CDR3 is made up of 14 amino acids. The CDR3 loop is CASSSGGGWNEQFF. The DNA of the CDR3 is TGTGCCAGCAGCTCAGGCGGGGGGTGGAATGAGCAGTTCTTC.

Only a few counts were recorded for this clone. The rearrangement links TRBV6-2 or TRBV6-3 to TRBJ1-5; 9 positions agree with TRBD1. V dropped 4 bases and J dropped 3; count of bases not matched to a gene: 4. The CDR3 covers 15 residues. Germline CDR1 MNHEY, CDR2 SVGEGT. The CDR3 DNA follows: TGTGCCAGCAGTTTCCGGGACAGGGCCAATCAGCCCCAGCATTTT. It translates to CASSFRDRANQPQHF.

The V gene is TRBV28, the J gene TRBJ2-3; D gene ambiguous. Germline CDR1 MDHEN, CDR2 SYDVKM. V lost 8 bases, J lost 3 bases, and 12 bases lay in between. The CDR3 runs 13 residues. Here the CDR3 reads CASFGPETDTQYF. The CDR3 region has the DNA TGTGCCAGCTTTGGGCCCGAAACAGATACGCAGTATTTT.

This clone has a handful of counts. This rearrangement joins TRBV4-1 to TRBJ2-7; TRBD2 is a possible D gene (6 bases). CDR3 length equals 14 residues. CDR1 is MGHRA, CDR2 YSYEKL, per germline. Trimming shortened V by 0 bases and J by 2 bases, and 8 bases separated the two germline ends. Written as DNA, the CDR3 is TGCGCCAGCAGCCAAGAGGACTACGCCTACGAGCAGTACTTC. Translating it yields CASSQEDYAYEQYF.

The chain recombines TRBV18 with TRBJ2-7; 9 positions agree with TRBD1. The CDR3 is 12 amino acids. In germline, CDR1 is KGHSH, CDR2 LQKENI. Trimming took 6 bases from V and 7 from J; bases not matched to a gene: 4. CDR3 protein: CASSDRGGEQYF. The DNA of the CDR3 is TGTGCCAGCTCCGACAGGGGGGGAGAGCAGTACTTC.

The chain employs TRBV7-2 and TRBJ2-5, with TRBD1 identical over 8 bases. Germline CDR1 reads SGHTA; CDR2 reads FQGNSA. The CDR3 totals 16 residues. The trim removed 2 bases at V and 1 base at J, leaving 6 bases unmatched. The CDR3 DNA follows: TGTGCCAGCAGCTTACAAACAGGGGGGTTCCAAGAGACCCAGTACTTC. It translates to CASSLQTGGFQETQYF.

The CDR3: CASSGRGQNYGYTF. The CDR3 bases are TGTGCCAGCAGCGGAAGGGGGCAGAACTATGGCTACACCTTC. This chain connects TRBV9 to TRBJ1-2, with 7 bases identical to TRBD1. The CDR3 length is 14 residues. Germline V gives CDR1 SGDLS, CDR2 YYNGEE. Losses at the gene ends were 3 bases for V and 2 bases for J; bases not matched to a gene: 4. The complete variable domain, with remaining parts taken from reference TRBV9 and TRBJ1-2, reads DSGVTQTPKHLITATGQRVTLRCSPRSGDLSVYWYQQSLDQGLQFLIQYYNGEERAKGNILERFSAQQFPDLHSELNLSSLELGDSALYFCASSGRGQNYGYTFGSGTRLTVV.

The V gene is TRBV7-2, the J gene TRBJ1-4; weak D call: TRBD1 (5 bases). V lost 4 bases and J lost 6, with 15 bases in between. Germline loops: CDR1 SGHTA, CDR2 FQGNSA. The CDR3 runs to 15 residues. The chain's CDR3 is CASSSSPGRYEKLFF. CDR3 DNA: TGTGCCAGCAGCTCCTCACCAGGGCGGTATGAAAAACTGTTTTTT.

The table lists this clone with a count of one. The chain combines TRBV3-1 (or the pseudogene TRBV3-2) with TRBJ2-7; perhaps TRBD2 as D (6 bases). V was pared by 4 bases and J by 2 bases, with 12 bases between. The CDR3 is made up of 14 amino acids. CDR1 is LGHDT and CDR2 is YNNKEL in the germline V gene (reference sequence). CDR3 in amino acids: CASSRGLIAYEQYF. The DNA for the CDR3 is TGTGCCAGCAGCCGGGGACTGATCGCCTACGAGCAGTACTTC.

The chain couples TRBV20-1 to TRBJ1-2, with 8 bases identical to TRBD1. Per germline, CDR1 DFQATT and CDR2 SNEGSKA (reference sequence). Trimming cost V 3 bases and J 3 bases; bases outside gene matches: 15. This CDR3 spans 17 amino acids. The CDR3 is CSASKRGQGGGDYGYTF. CDR3 bases: TGCAGTGCTAGTAAACGCGGACAGGGAGGGGGAGACTATGGCTACACCTTC.

The V call is TRBV30, the J call TRBJ1-1; D is unresolved. Trimming left V 3 bases short and J 1 base short, with 9 bases between. Germline CDR1 reads GTSNPN; CDR2 reads SVGIG (reference sequence). The CDR3 runs 13 residues. CDR3 loop: CAWSQIWNTEAFF. CDR3 nucleotide sequence: TGTGCCTGGAGCCAAATTTGGAACACTGAAGCTTTCTTT.

The chain combines TRBV3-1 (or the pseudogene TRBV3-2) with TRBJ2-3, with 10 bases matching TRBD1. Germline CDR1 is LGHDT and CDR2 is YNNKEL (reference sequence). The CDR3 totals 16 residues. Losses at the gene ends were 4 bases for V and 3 bases for J; bases not matched to a gene: 7. CDR3 DNA: TGTGCCAGCAGCCCTCAACTGGGACAGGGGACAGATACGCAGTATTTT. It is translated as CASSPQLGQGTDTQYF.

This chain joins TRBV4-1 and TRBJ1-3; no definite D call. Germline-derived CDR1 and CDR2 are MGHRA and YSYEKL. CDR3 length: 19 amino acids. Trimming took 0 bases from V and 0 from J, leaving 18 bases between them. The CDR3, as DNA: TGCGCCAGCAGCCAAGACGGTCAGTCATTCAGCAACTCTGGAAACACCATATATTTT. Translation gives CASSQDGQSFSNSGNTIYF.

This clone is a singleton in its sample. The chain employs TRBV12-3 or TRBV12-4 and TRBJ1-1; TRBD1 aligns across 7 bases. This CDR3 has 11 residues. J was trimmed by 5 bases and V by 8 bases; bases with no gene match: 2. CDR3 region: CASGDSTEAFF. In DNA form, the CDR3 reads TGTGCCAGCGGGGACAGTACTGAAGCTTTCTTT.

This clone turned up a few times. J is TRBJ1-2 and V is TRBV4-1, with TRBD1 identical over 7 bases. Germline CDR1 is MGHRA and CDR2 is YSYEKL. J gave up 4 bases and V 0 bases, and 5 bases lay outside the gene matches. There are 15 residues in the CDR3. CDR3 protein: CASSQDRGVIYGYTF. Here the CDR3 DNA reads TGCGCCAGCAGCCAAGACAGGGGGGTAATCTATGGCTACACCTTC.

This clone has a single count. DNA of the CDR3: TGTGCCAGCACCCCCTCCCCGGCCTCGAATTCACCCCTCCACTTT. It is translated as CASTPSPASNSPLHF. The chain uses TRBV27 and TRBJ1-6; D is unclear. The CDR3 is 15 amino acids. The V end was cut by 7 bases, the J end by 7 bases, with 17 bases between. Germline values: CDR1 MNHEY, CDR2 SMNVEV (reference sequence).

The chain joins TRBV7-2 to TRBJ1-6; D not certain. The CDR3 has 16 residues. The V gene lost 0 bases and the J gene lost 7 bases, with 13 bases spanning the gap. Germline CDR1 reads SGHTA; CDR2 reads FQGNSA. This CDR3 is CASSLARGGKNSPLHF. CDR3 DNA sequence: TGTGCCAGCAGCTTAGCGCGGGGAGGGAAGAATTCACCCCTCCACTTT.

The rearrangement links TRBV3-1 (or the pseudogene TRBV3-2) to TRBJ1-2, with a tentative D call TRBD1 (5 bases). Germline CDR1 LGHDT, CDR2 YNNKEL (reference sequence). Trimming left V 3 bases short and J 7 bases short, with 12 bases between. This CDR3 spans 13 amino acids. Here the CDR3 reads CASSHGTTSGYTF. The CDR3 region has the DNA TGTGCCAGCAGCCATGGGACGACTAGTGGCTACACCTTC.

J is TRBJ1-2 and V is TRBV28; TRBD1 matches 8 bases. The germline gives CDR1 MDHEN, CDR2 SYDVKM. CDR3 length: 14 amino acids. V was clipped by 7 bases and J by 4 bases; unmatched bases: 8. CDR3 nucleotide sequence: TGTGCCAGCACGTATCGGACAGGGATCTATGGCTACACCTTC. This gives the protein CASTYRTGIYGYTF.

This chain joins TRBV5-8 and TRBJ1-1, with 7 positions matching TRBD1. Unmatched junction bases numbered 6, after V lost 4 bases and J lost 0 bases. The CDR3 contains 15 residues. CDR1 SGHTS and CDR2 YDEGEE come from the germline V gene. CDR3 nucleotides: TGTGCCAGCAGCCTGAAGGGACAGATGAACACTGAAGCTTTCTTT. It specifies CASSLKGQMNTEAFF.

This clone was counted a few times. This chain joins TRBV5-1 and TRBJ2-5; the match to TRBD2 covers 9 bases. CDR3 size: 17 residues. Trimming took 0 bases from V and 4 from J; bases not matched to a gene: 10. Germline lookup yields CDR1 SGHRS and CDR2 YFSETQ. In DNA form, the CDR3 reads TGCGCCAGCAGCTTGGACCCGACTAGCGGTTCACTAGAGACCCAGTACTTC. Protein product: CASSLDPTSGSLETQYF. The whole variable domain, remainder taken from reference TRBV5-1 and TRBJ2-5, is KAGVTQTPRYLIKTRGQQVTLSCSPISGHRSVSWYQQTPGQGLQFLFEYFSETQRNKGNFPGRFSGRQFSNSRSEMNVSTLELGDSALYLCASSLDPTSGSLETQYFGPGTRLLVL.